This entry describes one T cell receptor (beta chain). Its antigen remains unidentified. The data were taken from a study of identical twins. Study observations and caveats: Out-of-frame TCR alpha sharing in monozygotic twins exceeded recombination model predictions. One should note that invariant MAIT and iNKT cells could partly confound zero-insertion analyses. Whereas memory repertoires showed no such difference, abundant cord blood beta clonotypes carried fewer insertions.

The authors used template switching to add a universal primer site and gave cDNA unique molecular identifiers. Each CDR3 protein gets one entry after TCRdb re-called the 5' RACE reads with MiXCR. The sample yields under 900,000 distinct CDR3 sequences, 15% to 20% seen once. This sample also appeared in a second study, on T cells expressing NK-cell markers.

This sequence was found in a woman under 30 in good health. The sequenced sample was PBMCs.

CDR3 bases: TGTGCCACCAGCAGAGGCCCTAGACTAGCGGGGCGGGATGAGCAGTTCTTC. This gives the protein CATSRGPRLAGRDEQFF. The chain carries TRBV15 and TRBJ2-1; 11 positions agree with TRBD2. With 1 base clipped from V and 8 bases from J, the junction kept 10 bases outside the gene matches. Germline loops: CDR1 LNHNV, CDR2 YYDKDF (reference sequence). The CDR3 covers 17 residues.